In its sample, the clone carrying this T cell receptor (beta chain) was seen a few times. What it binds is not known. This entry belongs to a study of Graves' ophthalmopathy and Graves' hyperthyroidism. Study-wide results and caveats: Most expanded clonotypes in thyroid above 0.001 frequency also showed up in blood.

This CDR3 has 18 amino acids. Looked up from germline, CDR1 is LNHDA and CDR2 is SQIVND (reference sequence). V trimming: 4 bases; J trimming: 1 base; junction bases outside the gene matches: 9. The study amplified TCR beta CDR3 regions using RNA transcripts. The authors performed first-round RT-PCR with HTBI primers and then a second-round multiplex PCR. TCRdb used MiXCR to reprocess the multiplex PCR reads, holding one entry per CDR3 protein. Among about 480,000 distinct CDR3 sequences listed, 14% were seen once. The material sequenced was blood. This receptor was obtained from a woman in her twenties or thirties with Graves' ophthalmopathy. This chain uses TRBV19 with TRBJ2-2; TRBD2 matches at 10 bases. This CDR3 reads CASSRASGSDGNTGELFF. Here the CDR3 DNA reads TGTGCCAGTAGTAGGGCTAGCGGGAGCGACGGGAACACCGGGGAGCTGTTTTTT.